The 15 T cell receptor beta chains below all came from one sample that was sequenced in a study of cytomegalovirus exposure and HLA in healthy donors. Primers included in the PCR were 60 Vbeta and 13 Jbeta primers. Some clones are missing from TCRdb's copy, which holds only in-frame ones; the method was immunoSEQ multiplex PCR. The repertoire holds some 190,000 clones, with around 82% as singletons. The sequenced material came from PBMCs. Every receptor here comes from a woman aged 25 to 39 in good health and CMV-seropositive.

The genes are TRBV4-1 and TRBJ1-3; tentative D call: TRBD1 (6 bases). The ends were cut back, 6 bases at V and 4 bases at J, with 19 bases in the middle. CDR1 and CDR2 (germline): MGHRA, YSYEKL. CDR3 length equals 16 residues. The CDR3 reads CASSRPGGRAGNTIYF. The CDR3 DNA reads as TGCGCCAGCAGTAGACCGGGGGGGCGCGCGGGAAACACCATATATTTT.

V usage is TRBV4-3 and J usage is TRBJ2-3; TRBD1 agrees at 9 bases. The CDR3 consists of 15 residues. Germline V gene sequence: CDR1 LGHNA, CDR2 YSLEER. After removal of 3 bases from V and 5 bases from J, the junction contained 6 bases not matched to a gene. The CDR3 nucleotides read TGCGCCAGCAGCCAGCTGACAGGGGGGGTAGATACGCAGTATTTT. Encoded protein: CASSQLTGGVDTQYF.

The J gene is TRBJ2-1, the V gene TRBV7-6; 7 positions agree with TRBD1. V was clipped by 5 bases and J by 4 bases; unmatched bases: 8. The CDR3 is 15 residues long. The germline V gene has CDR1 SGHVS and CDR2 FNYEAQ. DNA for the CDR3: TGTGCCAGCAGCCTGATAGACAGGGATTACAATGAGCAGTTCTTC. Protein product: CASSLIDRDYNEQFF.

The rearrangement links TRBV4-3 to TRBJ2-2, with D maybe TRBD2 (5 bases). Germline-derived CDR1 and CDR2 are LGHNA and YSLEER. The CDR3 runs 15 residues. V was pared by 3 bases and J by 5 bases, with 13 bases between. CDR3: CASSQAVTGTGELFF. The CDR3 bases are TGCGCCAGCAGCCAGGCCGTAACGGGAACCGGGGAGCTGTTTTTT.

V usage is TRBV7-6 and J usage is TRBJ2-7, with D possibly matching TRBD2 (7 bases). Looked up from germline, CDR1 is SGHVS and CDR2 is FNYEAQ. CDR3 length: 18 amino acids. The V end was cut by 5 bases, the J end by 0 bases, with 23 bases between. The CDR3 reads CASSLSHGGGPLSYEQYF. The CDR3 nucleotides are TGTGCCAGCAGCCTCTCCCACGGCGGGGGCCCCCTCTCCTACGAGCAGTACTTC.

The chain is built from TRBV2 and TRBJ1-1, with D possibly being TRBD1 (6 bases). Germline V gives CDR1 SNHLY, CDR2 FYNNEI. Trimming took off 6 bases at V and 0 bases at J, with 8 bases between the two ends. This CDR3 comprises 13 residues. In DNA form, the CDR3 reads TGTGCCAGCAGACAGGGTATGAACACTGAAGCTTTCTTT. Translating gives CASRQGMNTEAFF.

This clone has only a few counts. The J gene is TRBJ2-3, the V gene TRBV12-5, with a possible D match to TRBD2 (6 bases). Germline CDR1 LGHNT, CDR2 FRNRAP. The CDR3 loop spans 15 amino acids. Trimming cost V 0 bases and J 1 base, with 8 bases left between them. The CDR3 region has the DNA TGTGCTAGTGGTTTGGTAACGGGGGGCACAGATACGCAGTATTTT. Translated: CASGLVTGGTDTQYF.

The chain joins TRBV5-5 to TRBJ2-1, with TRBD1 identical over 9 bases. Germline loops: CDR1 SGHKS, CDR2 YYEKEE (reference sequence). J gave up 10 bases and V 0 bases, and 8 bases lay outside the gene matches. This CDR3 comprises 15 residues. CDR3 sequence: CASSLAVGQGREQFF. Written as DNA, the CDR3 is TGTGCCAGCAGCTTGGCTGTGGGACAGGGTCGAGAGCAGTTCTTC.

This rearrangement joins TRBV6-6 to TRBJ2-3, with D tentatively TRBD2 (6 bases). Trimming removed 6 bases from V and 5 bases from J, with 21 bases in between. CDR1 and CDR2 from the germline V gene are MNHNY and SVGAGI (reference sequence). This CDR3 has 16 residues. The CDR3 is CASRTPRAGRQDTQYF. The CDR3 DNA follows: TGTGCCAGCAGGACACCCCGTGCGGGGCGTCAAGATACGCAGTATTTT.

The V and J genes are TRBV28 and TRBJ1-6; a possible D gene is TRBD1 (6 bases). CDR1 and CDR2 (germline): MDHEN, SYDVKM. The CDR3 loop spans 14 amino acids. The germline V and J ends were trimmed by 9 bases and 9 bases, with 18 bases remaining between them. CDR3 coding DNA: TGTGCCAGTCAGTCGGCACAGGGTAGTTCACCCCTCCACTTT. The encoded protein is CASQSAQGSSPLHF.

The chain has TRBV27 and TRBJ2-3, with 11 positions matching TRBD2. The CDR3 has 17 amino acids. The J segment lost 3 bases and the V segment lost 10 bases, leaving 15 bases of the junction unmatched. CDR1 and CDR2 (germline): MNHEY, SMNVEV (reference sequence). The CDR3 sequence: CATAECTSGGDTDTQYF. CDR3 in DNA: TGTGCCACCGCCGAATGTACTAGCGGGGGAGATACAGATACGCAGTATTTT.

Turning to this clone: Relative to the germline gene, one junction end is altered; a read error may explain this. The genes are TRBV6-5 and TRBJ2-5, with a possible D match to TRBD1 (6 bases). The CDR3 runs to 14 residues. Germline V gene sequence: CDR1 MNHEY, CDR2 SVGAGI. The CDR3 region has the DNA TGTGCCAGCAGTTACTCCACAGGGCGAGAGGCCCAGTACTTC. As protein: CASSYSTGREAQYF.

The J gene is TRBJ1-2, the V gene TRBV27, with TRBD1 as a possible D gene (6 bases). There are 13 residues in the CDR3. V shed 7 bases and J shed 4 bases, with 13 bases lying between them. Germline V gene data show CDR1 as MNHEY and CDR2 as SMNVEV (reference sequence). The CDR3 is CASKSQGIYGYTF. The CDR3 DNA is TGTGCCAGCAAAAGTCAGGGGATCTATGGCTACACCTTC.

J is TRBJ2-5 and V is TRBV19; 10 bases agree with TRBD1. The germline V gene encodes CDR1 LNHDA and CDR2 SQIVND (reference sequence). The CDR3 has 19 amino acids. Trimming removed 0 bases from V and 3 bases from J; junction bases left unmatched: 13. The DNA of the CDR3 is TGTGCCAGTAGTATAGATAAGGGCCTGGGGACAGGGGCGGAAGAGACCCAGTACTTC. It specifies CASSIDKGLGTGAEETQYF. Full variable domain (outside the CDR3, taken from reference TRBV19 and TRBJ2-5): DGGITQSPKYLFRKEGQNVTLSCEQNLNHDAMYWYRQDPGQGLRLIYYSQIVNDFQKGDIAEGYSVSREKKESFPLTVTSAQKNPTAFYLCASSIDKGLGTGAEETQYFGPGTRLLVL.

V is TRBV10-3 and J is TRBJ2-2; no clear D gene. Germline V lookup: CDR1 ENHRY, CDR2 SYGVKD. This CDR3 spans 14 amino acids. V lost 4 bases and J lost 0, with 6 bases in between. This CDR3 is CAISAPANTGELFF. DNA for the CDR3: TGTGCCATCAGTGCGCCGGCGAACACCGGGGAGCTGTTTTTT.